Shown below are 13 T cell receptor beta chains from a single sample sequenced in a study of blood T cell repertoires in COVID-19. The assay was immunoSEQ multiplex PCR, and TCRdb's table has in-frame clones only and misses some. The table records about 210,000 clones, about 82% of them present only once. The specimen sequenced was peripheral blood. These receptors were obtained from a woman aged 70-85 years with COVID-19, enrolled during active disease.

The chain's CDR3 is CAWSVSGLAKNIQYF. The DNA of the CDR3 is TGTGCCTGGAGTGTGTCCGGACTAGCCAAAAACATTCAGTACTTC. The gene calls are TRBV30 and TRBJ2-4; possibly TRBD2 for D (5 bases). The CDR3 consists of 15 residues. The germline V and J ends were trimmed by 0 bases and 0 bases, with 9 bases remaining between them. Per the germline V gene, CDR1 is GTSNPN and CDR2 is SVGIG (reference sequence). Based on the CDR3 plus reference TRBV30 and TRBJ2-4, the full variable domain is SQTIHQWPATLVQPVGSPLSLECTVEGTSNPNLYWYRQAAGRGLQLLFYSVGIGQISSEVPQNLSASRPQDRQFILSSKKLLLSDSGFYLCAWSVSGLAKNIQYFGAGTRLSVL.

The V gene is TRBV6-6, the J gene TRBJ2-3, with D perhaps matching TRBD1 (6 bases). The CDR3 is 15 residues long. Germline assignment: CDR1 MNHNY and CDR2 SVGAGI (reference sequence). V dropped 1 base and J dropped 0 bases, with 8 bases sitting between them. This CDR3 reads CASSYWTASTDTQYF. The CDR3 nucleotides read TGTGCCAGCAGTTACTGGACAGCTAGCACAGATACGCAGTATTTT.

This chain's CDR3 is CASSYMGLAGTLGELFF. The CDR3 coding sequence is TGTGCCAGCAGTTACATGGGACTAGCGGGGACATTGGGGGAGCTGTTTTTT. V is TRBV6-2 or TRBV6-3 and J is TRBJ2-2, with 13 bases matching TRBD2. The CDR3 has 17 residues. Germline V gene lookup returns CDR1 MNHEY and CDR2 SVGEGT. V was clipped by 2 bases and J by 8 bases; unmatched bases: 8.

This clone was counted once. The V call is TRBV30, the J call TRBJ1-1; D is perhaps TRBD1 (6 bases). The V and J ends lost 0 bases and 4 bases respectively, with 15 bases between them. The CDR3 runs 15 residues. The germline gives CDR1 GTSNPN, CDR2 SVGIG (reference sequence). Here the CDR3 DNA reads TGTGCCTGGAGTGTACAGGGACGAGGGGCCACTGAAGCTTTCTTT. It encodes CAWSVQGRGATEAFF.

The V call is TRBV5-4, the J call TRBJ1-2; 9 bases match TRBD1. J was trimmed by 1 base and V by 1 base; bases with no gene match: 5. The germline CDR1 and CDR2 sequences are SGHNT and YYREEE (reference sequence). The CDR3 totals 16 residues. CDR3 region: CASSLPGTGSNYGYTF. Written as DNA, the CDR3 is TGTGCCAGCAGCTTGCCCGGGACAGGGAGTAACTATGGCTACACCTTC.

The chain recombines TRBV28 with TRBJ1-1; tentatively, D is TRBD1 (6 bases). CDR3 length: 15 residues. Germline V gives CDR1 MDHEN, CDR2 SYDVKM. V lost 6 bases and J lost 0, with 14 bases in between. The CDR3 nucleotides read TGTGCCAGCAGCCTCCCTACAGGGTTGAACACTGAAGCTTTCTTT. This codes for CASSLPTGLNTEAFF.

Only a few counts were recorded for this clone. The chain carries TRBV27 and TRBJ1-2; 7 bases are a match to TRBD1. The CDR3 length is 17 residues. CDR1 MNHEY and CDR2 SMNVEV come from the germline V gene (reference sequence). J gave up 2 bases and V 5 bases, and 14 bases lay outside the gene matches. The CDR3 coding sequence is TGTGCCAGCAGTCCCGACAGGGCGAGGGGGTTAAACTATGGCTACACCTTC. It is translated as CASSPDRARGLNYGYTF.

This chain's CDR3 is CASSIWTGTYEQYF. The CDR3 nucleotides read TGTGCCAGCAGCATCTGGACAGGAACCTACGAGCAGTACTTC. The V gene is TRBV5-6, the J gene TRBJ2-7; 7 nucleotides match TRBD1. Germline lookup yields CDR1 SGHDT and CDR2 YYEEEE. This CDR3 is 14 amino acids long. V lost 4 bases to trimming and J lost 2 bases; unmatched junction nucleotides: 6.

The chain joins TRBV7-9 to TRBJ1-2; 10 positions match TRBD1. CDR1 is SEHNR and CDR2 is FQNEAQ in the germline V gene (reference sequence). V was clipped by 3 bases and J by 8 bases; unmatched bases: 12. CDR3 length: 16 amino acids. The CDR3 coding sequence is TGTGCCAGCAGCTTGCCGGTCGGGACAGGGGAGGCCGGCTACACCTTC. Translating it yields CASSLPVGTGEAGYTF.

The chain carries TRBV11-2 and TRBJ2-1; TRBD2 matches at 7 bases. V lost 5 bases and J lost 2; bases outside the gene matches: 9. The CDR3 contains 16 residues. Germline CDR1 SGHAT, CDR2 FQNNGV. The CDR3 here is CASSPLRLAPYNEQFF. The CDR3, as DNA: TGTGCCAGCAGCCCACTACGACTAGCTCCCTACAATGAGCAGTTCTTC.

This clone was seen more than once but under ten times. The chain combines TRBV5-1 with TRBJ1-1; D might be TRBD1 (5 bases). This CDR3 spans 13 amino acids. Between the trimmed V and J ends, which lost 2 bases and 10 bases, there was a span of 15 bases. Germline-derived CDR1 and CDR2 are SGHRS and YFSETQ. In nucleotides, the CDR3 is TGCGCCAGCAGCTTTCAAGGGGAAGATAGAGCTTTCTTT. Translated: CASSFQGEDRAFF.

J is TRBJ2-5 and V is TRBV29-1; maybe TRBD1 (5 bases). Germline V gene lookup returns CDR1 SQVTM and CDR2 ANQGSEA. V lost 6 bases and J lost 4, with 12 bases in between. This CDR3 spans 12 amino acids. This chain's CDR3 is CSVGRAGETQYF. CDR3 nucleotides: TGCAGCGTCGGCAGGGCAGGAGAGACCCAGTACTTC.

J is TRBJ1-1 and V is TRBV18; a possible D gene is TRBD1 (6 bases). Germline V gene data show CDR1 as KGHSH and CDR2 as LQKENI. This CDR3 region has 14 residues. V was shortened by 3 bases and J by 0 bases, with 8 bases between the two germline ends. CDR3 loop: CASSPGQLNTEAFF. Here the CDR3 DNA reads TGTGCCAGCTCACCGGGACAATTGAACACTGAAGCTTTCTTT.